This TCR beta chain was captured by sequencing in a study of OX40 agonist ivuxolimab in advanced cancers. The germline V gene encodes CDR1 SQVTM and CDR2 ANQGSEA. V was trimmed by 7 bases and J by 4 bases, leaving 10 bases between them. This CDR3 is built from 11 residues. Sequencing was performed with immunoSEQ multiplex PCR; in TCRdb, only in-frame clones are kept and a portion is missing. The table shows 40,000 to 60,000 clones, with about nine tenths occurring only once. The source material was CD4+ or CD8+ T cells sorted from blood, sampled in a trial of the OX40 agonist ivuxolimab. V gene TRBV29-1 combines with J gene TRBJ1-2; D is unresolved. The clonotype comes from an adult with an advanced solid tumor such as melanoma, head and neck, liver or kidney cancer. As DNA, the CDR3 is TGCAGCGACCGGACTGCCTATGGCTACACCTTC. Encoded protein: CSDRTAYGYTF.